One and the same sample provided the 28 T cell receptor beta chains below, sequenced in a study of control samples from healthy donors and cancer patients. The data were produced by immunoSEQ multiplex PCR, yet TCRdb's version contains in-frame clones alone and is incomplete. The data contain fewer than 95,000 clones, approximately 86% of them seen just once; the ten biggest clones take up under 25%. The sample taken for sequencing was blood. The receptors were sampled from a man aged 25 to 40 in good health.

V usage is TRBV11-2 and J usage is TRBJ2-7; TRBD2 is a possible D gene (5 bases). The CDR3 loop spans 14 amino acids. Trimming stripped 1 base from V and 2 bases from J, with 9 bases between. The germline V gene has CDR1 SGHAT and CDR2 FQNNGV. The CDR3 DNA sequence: TGTGCCAGCAGCTTAGCCGGGATTACCTACGAGCAGTACGTC. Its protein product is CASSLAGITYEQYV.

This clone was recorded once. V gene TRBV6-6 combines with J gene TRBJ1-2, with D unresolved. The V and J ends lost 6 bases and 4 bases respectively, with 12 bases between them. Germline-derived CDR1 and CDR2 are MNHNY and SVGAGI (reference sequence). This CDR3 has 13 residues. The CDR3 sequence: CASSAGGGYGYTF. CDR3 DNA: TGTGCCAGCAGCGCCGGCGGTGGCTATGGCTACACCTTC.

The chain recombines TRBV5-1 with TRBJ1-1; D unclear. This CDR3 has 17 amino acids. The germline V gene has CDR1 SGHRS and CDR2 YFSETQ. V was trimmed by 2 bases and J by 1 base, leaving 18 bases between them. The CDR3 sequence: CASSFRALNRGNTEAFF. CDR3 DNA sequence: TGCGCCAGCAGCTTCCGGGCTCTAAATCGGGGGAACACTGAAGCTTTCTTT. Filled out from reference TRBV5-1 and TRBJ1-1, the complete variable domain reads KAGVTQTPRYLIKTRGQQVTLSCSPISGHRSVSWYQQTPGQGLQFLFEYFSETQRNKGNFPGRFSGRQFSNSRSEMNVSTLELGDSALYLCASSFRALNRGNTEAFFGQGTRLTVV.

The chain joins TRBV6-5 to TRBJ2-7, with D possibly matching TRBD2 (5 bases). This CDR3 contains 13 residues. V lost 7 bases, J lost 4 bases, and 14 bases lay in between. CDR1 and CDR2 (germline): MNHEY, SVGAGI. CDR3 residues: CASTAGGNYEQYV. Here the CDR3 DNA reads TGTGCCAGCACGGCAGGAGGAAATTACGAGCAGTACGTC.

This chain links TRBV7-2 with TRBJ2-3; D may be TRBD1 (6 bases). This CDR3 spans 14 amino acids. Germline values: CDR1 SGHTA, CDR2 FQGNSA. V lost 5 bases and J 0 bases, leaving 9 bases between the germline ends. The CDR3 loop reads CASSTGQSTDTQYF. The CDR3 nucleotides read TGTGCCAGCAGCACTGGACAGAGCACAGATACGCAGTATTTT.

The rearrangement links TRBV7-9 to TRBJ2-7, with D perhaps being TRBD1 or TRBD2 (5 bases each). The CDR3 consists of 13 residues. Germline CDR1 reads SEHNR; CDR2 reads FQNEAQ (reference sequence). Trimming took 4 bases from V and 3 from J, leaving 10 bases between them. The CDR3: CASSWDGIYEQYV. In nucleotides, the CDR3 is TGTGCCAGCAGCTGGGACGGAATCTACGAGCAGTACGTC.

The CDR3 is CASSLSGTLNTGELFF. DNA of the CDR3: TGTGCCAGCAGCTTATCCGGGACACTGAACACCGGGGAGCTGTTTTTT. The chain links TRBV7-9 to TRBJ2-2; the D gene is possibly TRBD1 (6 bases). The germline gives CDR1 SEHNR, CDR2 FQNEAQ (reference sequence). The CDR3 runs 16 residues. Trimming pared 2 bases from V and 1 base from J, leaving 11 bases between.

CDR3 nucleotide sequence: TGTGCCAGTAGCTTTACTCACTCTAGCACAGATACGCAGTATTTT. Its translation: CASSFTHSSTDTQYF. The gene calls are TRBV19 and TRBJ2-3, with D unclear. This CDR3 has 15 amino acids. The germline CDR1 and CDR2 sequences are LNHDA and SQIVND (reference sequence). V gave up 6 bases and J gave up 0 bases, with 13 bases separating them. Drawing the rest from reference TRBV19 and TRBJ2-3, the complete variable domain is DGGITQSPKYLFRKEGQNVTLSCEQNLNHDAMYWYRQDPGQGLRLIYYSQIVNDFQKGDIAEGYSVSREKKESFPLTVTSAQKNPTAFYLCASSFTHSSTDTQYFGPGTRLTVL.

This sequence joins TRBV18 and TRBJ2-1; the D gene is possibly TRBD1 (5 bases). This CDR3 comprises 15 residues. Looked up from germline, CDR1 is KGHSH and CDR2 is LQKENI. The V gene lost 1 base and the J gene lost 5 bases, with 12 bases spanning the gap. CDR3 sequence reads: CASSPRKTANNEQFF. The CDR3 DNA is TGTGCCAGCTCACCACGGAAGACAGCGAACAATGAGCAGTTCTTC. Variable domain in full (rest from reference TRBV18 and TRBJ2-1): NAGVMQNPRHLVRRRGQEARLRCSPMKGHSHVYWYRQLPEEGLKFMVYLQKENIIDESGMPKERFSAEFPKEGPSILRIQQVVRGDSAAYFCASSPRKTANNEQFFGPGTRLTVL.

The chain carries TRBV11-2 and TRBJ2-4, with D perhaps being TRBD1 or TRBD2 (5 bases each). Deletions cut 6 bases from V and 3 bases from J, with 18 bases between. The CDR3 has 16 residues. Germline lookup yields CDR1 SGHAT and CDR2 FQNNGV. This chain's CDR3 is CASRDWSGFSKNIQYF. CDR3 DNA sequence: TGTGCCAGCAGGGACTGGTCAGGGTTCAGCAAAAACATTCAGTACTTC.

The CDR3 DNA follows: TGTGCCAGCAGCCAGGAGAATCAGCCCCAGCATTTT. It specifies CASSQENQPQHF. The rearrangement joins TRBV7-9 to TRBJ1-5; D remains unclear. This CDR3 region has 12 residues. Trimming stripped 5 bases from V and 4 bases from J, with 6 bases between. The germline CDR1 and CDR2 sequences are SEHNR and FQNEAQ (reference sequence).

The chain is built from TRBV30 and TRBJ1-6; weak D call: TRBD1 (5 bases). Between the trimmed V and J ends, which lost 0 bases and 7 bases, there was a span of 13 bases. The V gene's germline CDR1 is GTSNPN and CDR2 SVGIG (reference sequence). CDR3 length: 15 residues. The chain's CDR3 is CAWSVLRGVNSPLHF. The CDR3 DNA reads TGTGCCTGGAGTGTACTGCGGGGGGTAAATTCACCCCTCCACTTT.

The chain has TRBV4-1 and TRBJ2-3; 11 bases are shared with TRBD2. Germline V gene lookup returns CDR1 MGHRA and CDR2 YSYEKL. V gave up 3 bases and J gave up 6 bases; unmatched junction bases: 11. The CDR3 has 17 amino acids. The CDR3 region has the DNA TGCGCCAGCAGCCAGGCCCATAGCGGGGGGGCCATTGATACGCAGTATTTT. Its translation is CASSQAHSGGAIDTQYF.

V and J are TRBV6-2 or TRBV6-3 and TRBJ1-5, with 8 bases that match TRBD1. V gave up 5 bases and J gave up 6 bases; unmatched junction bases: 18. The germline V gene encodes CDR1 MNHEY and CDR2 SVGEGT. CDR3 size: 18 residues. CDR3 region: CASSTPLGQVYLLQPQHF. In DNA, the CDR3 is TGTGCCAGCAGTACACCACTGGGACAGGTCTACTTACTTCAGCCCCAGCATTTT.

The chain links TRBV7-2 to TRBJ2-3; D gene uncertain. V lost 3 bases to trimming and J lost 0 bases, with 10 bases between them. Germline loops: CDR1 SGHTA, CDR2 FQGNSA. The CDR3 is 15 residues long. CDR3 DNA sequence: TGTGCCAGCAGCTTGTGGCTACAGAGCACAGATACGCAGTATTTT. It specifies CASSLWLQSTDTQYF.

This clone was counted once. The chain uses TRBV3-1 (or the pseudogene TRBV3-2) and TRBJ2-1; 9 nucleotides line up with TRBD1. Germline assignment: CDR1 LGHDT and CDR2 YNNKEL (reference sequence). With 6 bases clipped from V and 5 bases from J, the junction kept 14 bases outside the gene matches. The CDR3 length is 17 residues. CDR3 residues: CASRGSLLDRGNNEQFF. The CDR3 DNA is TGTGCCAGCAGGGGGTCGTTATTGGACAGGGGTAACAATGAGCAGTTCTTC.

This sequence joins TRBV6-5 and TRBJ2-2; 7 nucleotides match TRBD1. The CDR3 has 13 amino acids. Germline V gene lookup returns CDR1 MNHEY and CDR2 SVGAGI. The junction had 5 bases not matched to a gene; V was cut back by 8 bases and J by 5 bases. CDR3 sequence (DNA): TGTGCCAGCTACAGGGGCGCGACCGGGGAGCTGTTTTTT. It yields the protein CASYRGATGELFF.

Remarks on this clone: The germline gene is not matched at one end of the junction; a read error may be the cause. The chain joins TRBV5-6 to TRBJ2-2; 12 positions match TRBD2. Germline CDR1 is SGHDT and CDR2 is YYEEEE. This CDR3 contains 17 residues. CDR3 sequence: CASTLTSGGPNTGELFF. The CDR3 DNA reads TGTGCCAGCACCTTGACTAGCGGGGGCCCTAACACCGGGGAGCTGTTTTTT.

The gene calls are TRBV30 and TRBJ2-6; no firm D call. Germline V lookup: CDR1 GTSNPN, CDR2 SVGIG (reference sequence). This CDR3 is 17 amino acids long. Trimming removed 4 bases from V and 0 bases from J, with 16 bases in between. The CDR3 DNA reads TGTGCCTGGACCTTTGGAAGACCGAACTCTGGGGCCAACGTCCTGACTTTC. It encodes CAWTFGRPNSGANVLTF.

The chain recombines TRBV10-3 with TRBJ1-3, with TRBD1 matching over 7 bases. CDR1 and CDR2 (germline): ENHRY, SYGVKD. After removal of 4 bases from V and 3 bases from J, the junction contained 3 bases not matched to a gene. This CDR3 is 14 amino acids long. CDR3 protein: CAISGQGGGNTIYF. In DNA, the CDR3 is TGTGCCATCAGTGGACAGGGAGGTGGAAACACCATATATTTT.

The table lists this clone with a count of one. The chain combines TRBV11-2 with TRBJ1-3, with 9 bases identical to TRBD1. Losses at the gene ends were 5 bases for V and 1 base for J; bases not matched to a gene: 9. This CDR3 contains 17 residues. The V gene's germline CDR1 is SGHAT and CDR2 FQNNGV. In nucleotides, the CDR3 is TGTGCCAGCAGCCCCCGTCGGGACAGGGTATCTGGAAACACCATATATTTT. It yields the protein CASSPRRDRVSGNTIYF.

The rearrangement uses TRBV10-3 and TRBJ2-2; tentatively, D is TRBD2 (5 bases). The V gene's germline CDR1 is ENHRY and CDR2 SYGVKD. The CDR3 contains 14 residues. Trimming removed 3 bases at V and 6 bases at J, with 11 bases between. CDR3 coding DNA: TGTGCCATCAGTGAAAAGAAGGGAGCCGGGGAGCTGTTTTTT. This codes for CAISEKKGAGELFF.

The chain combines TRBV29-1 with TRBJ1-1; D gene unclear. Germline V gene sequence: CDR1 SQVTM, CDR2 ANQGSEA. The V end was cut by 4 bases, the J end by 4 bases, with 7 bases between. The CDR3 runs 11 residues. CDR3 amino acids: CSVGGFTEAFF. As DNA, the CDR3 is TGCAGCGTTGGAGGGTTCACTGAAGCTTTCTTT.

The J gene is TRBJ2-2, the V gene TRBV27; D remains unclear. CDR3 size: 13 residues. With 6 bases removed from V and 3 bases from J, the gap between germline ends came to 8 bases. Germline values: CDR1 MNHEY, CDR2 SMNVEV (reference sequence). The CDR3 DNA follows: TGTGCCAGCAGCCATGGGCACACCGGGGAGCTGTTTTTT. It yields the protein CASSHGHTGELFF.

Here the CDR3 reads CATTGGLLYNEQFF. CDR3 nucleotide sequence: TGTGCCACCACTGGGGGTCTCCTCTACAATGAGCAGTTCTTC. The chain couples TRBV24-1 to TRBJ2-1; tentatively, D is TRBD1 or TRBD2 (5 bases each). The V gene lost 8 bases and the J gene lost 3 bases, with 13 bases spanning the gap. Germline V gene sequence: CDR1 KGHDR, CDR2 SFDVKD. The length of the CDR3 is 14 residues.

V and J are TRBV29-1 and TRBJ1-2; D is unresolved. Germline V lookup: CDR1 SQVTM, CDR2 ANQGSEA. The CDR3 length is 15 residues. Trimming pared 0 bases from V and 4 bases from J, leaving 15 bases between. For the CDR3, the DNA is TGCAGCGTTGAAGACTCCCAGGTTTGGGGCTATGGCTACACCTTC. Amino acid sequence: CSVEDSQVWGYGYTF.

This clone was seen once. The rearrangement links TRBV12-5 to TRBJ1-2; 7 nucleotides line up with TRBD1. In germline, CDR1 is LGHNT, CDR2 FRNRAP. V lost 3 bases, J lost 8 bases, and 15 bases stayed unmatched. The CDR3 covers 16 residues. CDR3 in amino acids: CASGFFRFRGKGGYTF. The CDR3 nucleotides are TGTGCTAGTGGTTTTTTCCGGTTCAGGGGGAAAGGGGGCTACACCTTC.

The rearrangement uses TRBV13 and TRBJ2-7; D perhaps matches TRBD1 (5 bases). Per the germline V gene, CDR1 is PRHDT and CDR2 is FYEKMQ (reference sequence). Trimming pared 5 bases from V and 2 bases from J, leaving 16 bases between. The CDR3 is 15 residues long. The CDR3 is CASSPPAGNAYEQYF. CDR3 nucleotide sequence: TGTGCCAGCAGCCCTCCAGCAGGGAACGCCTACGAGCAGTACTTC.